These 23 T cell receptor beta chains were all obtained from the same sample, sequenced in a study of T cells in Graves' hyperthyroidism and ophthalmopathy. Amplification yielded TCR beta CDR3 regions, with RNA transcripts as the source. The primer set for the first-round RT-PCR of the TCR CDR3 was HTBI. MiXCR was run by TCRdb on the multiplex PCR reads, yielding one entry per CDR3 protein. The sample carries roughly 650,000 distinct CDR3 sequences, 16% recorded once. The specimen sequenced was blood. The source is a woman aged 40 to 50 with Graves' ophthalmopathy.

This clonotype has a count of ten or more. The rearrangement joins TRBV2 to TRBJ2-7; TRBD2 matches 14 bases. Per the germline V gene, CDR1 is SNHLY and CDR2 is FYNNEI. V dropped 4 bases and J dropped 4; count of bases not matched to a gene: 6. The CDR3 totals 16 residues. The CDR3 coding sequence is TGTGCCAGCAGTGTAGGACTAGCGGGAGGAATGTACGAGCAGTACTTC. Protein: CASSVGLAGGMYEQYF.

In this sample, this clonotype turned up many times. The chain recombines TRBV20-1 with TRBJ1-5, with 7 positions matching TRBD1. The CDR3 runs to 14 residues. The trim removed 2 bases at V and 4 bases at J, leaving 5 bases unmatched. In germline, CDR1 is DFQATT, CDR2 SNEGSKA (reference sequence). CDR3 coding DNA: TGCAGTGCTAGAAGGGACAGCCAGAATCAGCCCCAGCATTTT. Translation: CSARRDSQNQPQHF.

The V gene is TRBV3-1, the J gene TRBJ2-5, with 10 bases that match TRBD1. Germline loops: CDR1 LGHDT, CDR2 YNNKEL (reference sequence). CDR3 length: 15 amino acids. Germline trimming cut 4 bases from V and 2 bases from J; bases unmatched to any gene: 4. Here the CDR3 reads CASSRGTGDQETQYF. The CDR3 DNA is TGTGCCAGCAGCCGAGGGACAGGGGATCAAGAGACCCAGTACTTC.

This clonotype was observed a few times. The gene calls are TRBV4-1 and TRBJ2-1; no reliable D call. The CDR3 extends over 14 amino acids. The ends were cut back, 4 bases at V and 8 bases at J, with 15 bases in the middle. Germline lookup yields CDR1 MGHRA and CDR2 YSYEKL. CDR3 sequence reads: CASSPLPSWDEQFF. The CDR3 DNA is TGCGCCAGCAGCCCACTCCCAAGTTGGGATGAGCAGTTCTTC.

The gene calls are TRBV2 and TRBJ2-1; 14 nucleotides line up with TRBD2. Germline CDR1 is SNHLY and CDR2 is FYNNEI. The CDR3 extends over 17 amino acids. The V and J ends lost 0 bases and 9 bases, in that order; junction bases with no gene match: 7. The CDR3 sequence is CASSEALGLAGAGEQFF. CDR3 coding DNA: TGTGCCAGCAGTGAAGCGCTGGGACTAGCGGGAGCGGGTGAGCAGTTCTTC.

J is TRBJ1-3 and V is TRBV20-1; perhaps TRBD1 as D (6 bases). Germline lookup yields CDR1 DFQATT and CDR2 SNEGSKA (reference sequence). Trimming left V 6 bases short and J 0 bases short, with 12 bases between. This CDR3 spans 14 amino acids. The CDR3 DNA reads TGCAGTGCGCCTGACAGGAGCTCTGGAAACACCATATATTTT. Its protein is CSAPDRSSGNTIYF.

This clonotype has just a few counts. CDR3 sequence: CASSIMSHSRRVNEQFF. CDR3 nucleotide sequence: TGTGCCAGTAGTATAATGTCTCACAGTCGGAGAGTTAATGAGCAGTTCTTC. This chain links TRBV19 with TRBJ2-1; D remains unclear. The CDR3 has 17 amino acids. Per germline, CDR1 LNHDA and CDR2 SQIVND (reference sequence). V dropped 2 bases and J dropped 7 bases, with 21 bases sitting between them. Complete variable domain (other parts from reference TRBV19 and TRBJ2-1): DGGITQSPKYLFRKEGQNVTLSCEQNLNHDAMYWYRQDPGQGLRLIYYSQIVNDFQKGDIAEGYSVSREKKESFPLTVTSAQKNPTAFYLCASSIMSHSRRVNEQFFGPGTRLTVL.

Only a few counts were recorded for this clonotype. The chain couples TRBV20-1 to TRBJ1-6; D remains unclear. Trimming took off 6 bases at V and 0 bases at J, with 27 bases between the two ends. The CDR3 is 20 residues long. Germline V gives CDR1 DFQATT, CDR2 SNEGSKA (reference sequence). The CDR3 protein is CSASALKGPEVRSYNSPLHF. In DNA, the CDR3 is TGCAGTGCATCAGCTCTAAAGGGCCCCGAAGTACGCTCCTATAATTCACCCCTCCACTTT.

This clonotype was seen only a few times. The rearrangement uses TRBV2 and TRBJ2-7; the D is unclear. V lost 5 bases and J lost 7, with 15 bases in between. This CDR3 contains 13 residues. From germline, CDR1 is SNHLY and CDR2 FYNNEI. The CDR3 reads CASSSLGYGEQYF. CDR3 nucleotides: TGTGCCAGCAGTTCTTTGGGTTATGGAGAGCAGTACTTC.

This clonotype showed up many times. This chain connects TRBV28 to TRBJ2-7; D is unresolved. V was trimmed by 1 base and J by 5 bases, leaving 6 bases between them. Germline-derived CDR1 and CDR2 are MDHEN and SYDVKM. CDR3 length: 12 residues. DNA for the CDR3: TGTGCCAGCAGTTTATCTGGGGACGAGCAGTACTTC. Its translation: CASSLSGDEQYF. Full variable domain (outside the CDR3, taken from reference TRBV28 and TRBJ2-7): DVKVTQSSRYLVKRTGEKVFLECVQDMDHENMFWYRQDPGLGLRLIYFSYDVKMKEKGDIPEGYSVSREKKERFSLILESASTNQTSMYLCASSLSGDEQYFGPGTRLTVT.

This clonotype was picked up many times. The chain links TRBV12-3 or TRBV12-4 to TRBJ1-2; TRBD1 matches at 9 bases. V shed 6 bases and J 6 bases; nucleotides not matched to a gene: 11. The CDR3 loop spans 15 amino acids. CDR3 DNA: TGTGCCAGCAGACTCCCGGGACAGGGAACTCATGGCTACACCTTC. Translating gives CASRLPGQGTHGYTF.

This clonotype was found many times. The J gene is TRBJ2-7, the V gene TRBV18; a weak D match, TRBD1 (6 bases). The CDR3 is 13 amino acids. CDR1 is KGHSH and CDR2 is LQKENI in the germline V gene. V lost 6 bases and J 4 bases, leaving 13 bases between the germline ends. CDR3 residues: CASSRTEFYEQYF. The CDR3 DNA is TGTGCCAGCTCGAGGACAGAATTTTACGAGCAGTACTTC. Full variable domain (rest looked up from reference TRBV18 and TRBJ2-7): NAGVMQNPRHLVRRRGQEARLRCSPMKGHSHVYWYRQLPEEGLKFMVYLQKENIIDESGMPKERFSAEFPKEGPSILRIQQVVRGDSAAYFCASSRTEFYEQYFGPGTRLTVT.

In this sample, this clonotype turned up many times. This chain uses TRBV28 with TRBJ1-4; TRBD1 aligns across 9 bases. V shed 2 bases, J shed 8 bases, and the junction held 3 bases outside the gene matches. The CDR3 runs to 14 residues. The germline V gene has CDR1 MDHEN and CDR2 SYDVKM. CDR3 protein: CASSLLGTGEKLFF. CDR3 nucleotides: TGTGCCAGCAGTTTACTTGGGACAGGGGAAAAACTGTTTTTT.

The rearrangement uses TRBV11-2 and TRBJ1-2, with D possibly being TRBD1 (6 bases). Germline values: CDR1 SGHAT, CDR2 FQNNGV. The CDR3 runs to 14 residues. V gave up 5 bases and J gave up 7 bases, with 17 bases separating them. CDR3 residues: CASSLQQGGGGYTF. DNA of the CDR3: TGTGCCAGCAGCCTCCAACAGGGAGGGGGTGGCTACACCTTC.

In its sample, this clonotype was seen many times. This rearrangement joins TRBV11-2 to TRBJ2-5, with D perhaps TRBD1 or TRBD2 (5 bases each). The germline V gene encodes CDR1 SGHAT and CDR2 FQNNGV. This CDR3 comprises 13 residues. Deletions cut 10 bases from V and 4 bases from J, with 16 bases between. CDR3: CATNRDPVETQYF. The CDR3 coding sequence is TGTGCCACCAACCGGGACCCCGTAGAGACCCAGTACTTC.

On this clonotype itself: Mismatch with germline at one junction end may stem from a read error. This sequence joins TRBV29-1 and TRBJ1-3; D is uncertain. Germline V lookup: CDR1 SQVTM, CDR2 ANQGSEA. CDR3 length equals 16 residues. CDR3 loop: CSVEDPLHISGNTIYF. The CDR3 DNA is TGCAGCGTAGAAGACCCTTTACATATCTCTGGAAACACCATATATTTT.

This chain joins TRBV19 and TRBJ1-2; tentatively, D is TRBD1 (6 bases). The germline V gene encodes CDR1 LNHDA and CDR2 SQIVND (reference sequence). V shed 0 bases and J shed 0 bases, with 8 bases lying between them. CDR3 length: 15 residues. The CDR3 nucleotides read TGTGCCAGTAGTATAGATGGACAGACTAACTATGGCTACACCTTC. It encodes CASSIDGQTNYGYTF.

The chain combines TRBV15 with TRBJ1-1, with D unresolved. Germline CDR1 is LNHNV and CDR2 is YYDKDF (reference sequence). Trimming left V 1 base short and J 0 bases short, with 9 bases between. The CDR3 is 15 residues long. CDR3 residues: CATSRGLQMNTEAFF. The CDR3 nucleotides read TGTGCCACCAGCAGAGGGTTGCAGATGAACACTGAAGCTTTCTTT. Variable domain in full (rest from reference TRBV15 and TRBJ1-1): DAMVIQNPRYQVTQFGKPVTLSCSQTLNHNVMYWYQQKSSQAPKLLFHYYDKDFNNEADTPDNFQSRRPNTSFCFLDIRSPGLGDTAMYLCATSRGLQMNTEAFFGQGTRLTVV.

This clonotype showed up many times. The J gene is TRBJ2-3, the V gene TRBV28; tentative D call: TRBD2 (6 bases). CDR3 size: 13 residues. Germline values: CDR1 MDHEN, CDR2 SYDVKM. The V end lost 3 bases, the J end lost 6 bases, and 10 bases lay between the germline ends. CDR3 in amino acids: CASSLTSSDTQYF. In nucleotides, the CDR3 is TGTGCCAGCAGTTTGACTAGTTCGGATACGCAGTATTTT.

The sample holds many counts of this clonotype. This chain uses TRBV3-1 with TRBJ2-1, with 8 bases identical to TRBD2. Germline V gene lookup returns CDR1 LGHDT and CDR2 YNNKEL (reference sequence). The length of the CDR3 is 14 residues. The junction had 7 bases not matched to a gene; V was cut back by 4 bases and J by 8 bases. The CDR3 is CASSPGTRGDEQFF. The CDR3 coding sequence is TGTGCCAGCAGCCCCGGGACTAGGGGCGATGAGCAGTTCTTC.

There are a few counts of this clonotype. CDR3 nucleotides: TGTGCCAGCAGCCAAGAGGGAAGGGGAGACGAGCAGTTCTTC. Translating gives CASSQEGRGDEQFF. J is TRBJ2-1 and V is TRBV3-1; the D gene could be TRBD1 or TRBD2 (5 bases each). Germline V gene data show CDR1 as LGHDT and CDR2 as YNNKEL (reference sequence). This CDR3 spans 14 amino acids. V lost 0 bases and J 10 bases, leaving 13 bases between the germline ends.

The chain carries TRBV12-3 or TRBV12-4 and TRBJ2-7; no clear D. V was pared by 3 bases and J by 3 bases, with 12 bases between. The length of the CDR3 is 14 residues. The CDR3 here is CASSFLGNYYEQYF. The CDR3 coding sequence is TGTGCCAGCAGTTTCTTGGGAAACTACTACGAGCAGTACTTC.

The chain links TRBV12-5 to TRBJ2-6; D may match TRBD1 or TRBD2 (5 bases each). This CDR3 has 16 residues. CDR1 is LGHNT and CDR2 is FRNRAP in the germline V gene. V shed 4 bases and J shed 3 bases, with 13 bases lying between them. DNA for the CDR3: TGTGCTAGTGGTTCGGGTGGGGGAAATGGGGCCAACGTCCTGACTTTC. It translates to CASGSGGGNGANVLTF.